A selection of T cell receptor beta chains follows, all from one sample in a study of cytomegalovirus exposure and HLA in healthy donors. Assay: immunoSEQ multiplex PCR; the TCRdb copy retains only in-frame clones and omits some. This sample has some 200,000 clones; under 85% occur once, and the top ten carry roughly 3%. Sequenced sample: PBMCs. The receptors derive from a female donor in good health and CMV-seronegative. The conserved cysteine and the conserved F or W are not part of the CDR3 here. Fields, in order: J gene, V gene, CDR3 protein.

J gene: TRBJ2-7; V gene: TRBV28; CDR3 protein: ASSPPQGQSPYYEQY
J gene: TRBJ2-7; V gene: TRBV27; CDR3 protein: ASSRQGALYEQY
J gene: TRBJ2-3; V gene: TRBV5-1; CDR3 protein: ASSLGGGGTDTQY
J gene: TRBJ1-1; V gene: TRBV19; CDR3 protein: ASRTGGKNTEAF
J gene: TRBJ1-3; V gene: TRBV6-5; CDR3 protein: ASSYSYRELNTIY
J gene: TRBJ1-3; V gene: TRBV30; CDR3 protein: AWSVALGNTIY
J gene: TRBJ2-7; V gene: TRBV7-2; CDR3 protein: ASSPPGQGFFGSNYEQY
J gene: TRBJ1-2; V gene: TRBV6-5; CDR3 protein: ASSLQGAPGGYT
J gene: TRBJ1-6; V gene: TRBV14; CDR3 protein: ASRLTGGWNSPLH
J gene: TRBJ2-2; V gene: TRBV5-5; CDR3 protein: ASKLAGGLATGELF
J gene: TRBJ1-1; V gene: TRBV6-1; CDR3 protein: ASRVGQGTEAF
J gene: TRBJ2-7; V gene: TRBV5-1; CDR3 protein: ASSYNTGGGYEQY
J gene: TRBJ2-5; V gene: TRBV18; CDR3 protein: ASSRAQETQY
J gene: TRBJ2-7; V gene: TRBV10-2; CDR3 protein: ASSESRVALYEQY
J gene: TRBJ2-1; V gene: TRBV9; CDR3 protein: ASRANNEQF
J gene: TRBJ2-1; V gene: TRBV5-1; CDR3 protein: ASSLAAGVPYNEQF
J gene: TRBJ2-7; V gene: TRBV5-1; CDR3 protein: ASSLGGQRSYEQY
J gene: TRBJ1-2; V gene: TRBV6-4; CDR3 protein: ASSVPTGGSLGYT
J gene: TRBJ2-7; V gene: TRBV5-1; CDR3 protein: ASSTGTGPYEQY
J gene: TRBJ1-5; V gene: TRBV18; CDR3 protein: ASSPSGTGDQPQH
J gene: TRBJ2-3; V gene: TRBV13; CDR3 protein: ASSLVLAGADTQY
J gene: TRBJ1-1; V gene: TRBV5-1; CDR3 protein: ASSQRGGNTEAF
J gene: TRBJ2-1; V gene: TRBV6-5; CDR3 protein: ASSYLSSGEQF
J gene: TRBJ2-7; V gene: TRBV9; CDR3 protein: ASSVAPGTGESEQY
J gene: TRBJ2-1; V gene: TRBV6-1; CDR3 protein: ASITWQTYNEQF
J gene: TRBJ2-6; V gene: TRBV6-1; CDR3 protein: ASQFSSGANVLT
J gene: TRBJ2-3; V gene: TRBV27; CDR3 protein: ASKTGGGTDTQY
J gene: TRBJ2-1; V gene: TRBV6-1; CDR3 protein: ASSSTAEYNEQF
J gene: TRBJ1-2; V gene: TRBV28; CDR3 protein: ASTSRTGPSGGYT
J gene: TRBJ2-7; V gene: TRBV7-6; CDR3 protein: ASSETRAYEQY
J gene: TRBJ1-2; V gene: TRBV29-1; CDR3 protein: SVDRGIDGYT
J gene: TRBJ2-1; V gene: TRBV11-3; CDR3 protein: ASSSPVGRGLPGVGEQF
J gene: TRBJ2-3; V gene: TRBV9; CDR3 protein: ASSPRSLTGTQY